The next 8 T cell receptor beta chains were all read from a single sample in a study of T cell clonality in common variable immunodeficiency. Measured with immunoSEQ multiplex PCR; TCRdb has only the in-frame clones, and not every one. Captured here are about 52,000 clones, none seen once; the top ten comprise about 1.8%. The source material was peripheral blood mononuclear cells. The receptors come from a person aged 18 to 75 in good health.

Many counts were recorded for this clone. A read error may produce the germline difference seen at one junction end. The CDR3 end is not reached by the read, which stops 3 residues before it; the germline J gene fills it in. This rearrangement joins TRBV20-1 to TRBJ1-6; tentative D call: TRBD1 (6 bases). There are 14 residues in the CDR3. Germline CDR1 and CDR2: DFQATT and SNEGSKA (reference sequence). The CDR3 bases that were read are TGTAGTGCTCAAGGCAGGGGAGGAGATTCACCC. As protein: CSAQGRGGDSP. The CDR3 in its entirety is CSAQGRGGDSPLHF.

This clone was detected many times. The read falls 3 residues short of the CDR3 end, and the missing part is taken from the germline J gene. Other DNA sequences in the same sample also yield this CDR3. The chain combines TRBV13 with TRBJ1-3, with a possible D match to TRBD1 (6 bases). The CDR3 contains 15 residues. Germline lookup yields CDR1 PRHDT and CDR2 FYEKMQ (reference sequence). V lost 4 bases and J 0 bases, leaving 10 bases between the germline ends. The sequenced part of the CDR3 DNA is TGTGCCAGCAGCTACCGGACAGACTCTGGAAACACC. Translation gives CASSYRTDSGNT. In full, the CDR3 is CASSYRTDSGNTIYF. The full variable domain, with the rest looked up from reference TRBV13 and TRBJ1-3, is AAGVIQSPRHLIKEKRETATLKCYPIPRHDTVYWYQQGPGQDPQFLISFYEKMQSDKGSIPDRFSAQQFSDYHSELNMSSLELGDSALYFCASSYRTDSGNTIYFGEGSWLTVV.

About this clone: The observed sequence ends 3 residues before the CDR3 terminus, with the missing tail filled in from the germline J gene. V usage is TRBV18 and J usage is TRBJ2-7; 10 nucleotides agree with TRBD1. V was pared by 4 bases and J by 5 bases, with 11 bases of the junction left unmatched. This CDR3 spans 16 amino acids. Germline loops: CDR1 KGHSH, CDR2 LQKENI. CDR3 bases read: TGTGCCAGCTCACAAGACAGGGGGCGCAAGGACAACGAG. Its protein product is CASSQDRGRKDNE. The complete CDR3 reads CASSQDRGRKDNEQYF.

This clone has a count of ten or more. The CDR3 extends 3 residues past the end of the read, so its final part is completed from the germline J gene. The chain couples TRBV11-2 to TRBJ2-4; D not resolved. Trimming cost V 1 base and J 5 bases, with 6 bases left between them. The CDR3 is made up of 13 amino acids. Germline-derived CDR1 and CDR2 are SGHAT and FQNNGV. This CDR3 is CASSLVPENIQYF. The CDR3 DNA, read in part, is TGTGCCAGCAGCTTAGTGCCGGAAAACATT. Complete variable domain (other parts from reference TRBV11-2 and TRBJ2-4): EAGVAQSPRYKIIEKRQSVAFWCNPISGHATLYWYQQILGQGPKLLIQFQNNGVVDDSQLPKDRFSAERLKGVDSTLKIQPAKLEDSAVYLCASSLVPENIQYFGAGTRLSVL.

This clone was seen at least ten times. CDR3 region: CAWRVTASAFF. The covered CDR3 bases are TGTGCCTGGAGGGTGACAGCCTCC. V is TRBV30 and J is TRBJ1-1; D is possibly TRBD1 (5 bases). The CDR3 goes on 3 residues after the read ends, and that part is filled in from the germline J gene. The CDR3 is 11 residues long. Germline CDR1 GTSNPN, CDR2 SVGIG (reference sequence). The whole variable domain, remainder taken from reference TRBV30 and TRBJ1-1, is SQTIHQWPATLVQPVGSPLSLECTVEGTSNPNLYWYRQAAGRGLQLLFYSVGIGQISSEVPQNLSASRPQDRQFILSSKKLLLSDSGFYLCAWRVTASAFFGQGTRLTVV.

This clone has at least ten counts. The CDR3 extends 3 residues past the end of the read, so its final part is completed from the germline J gene. This rearrangement joins TRBV7-2 to TRBJ2-2; D possibly corresponds to TRBD2 (5 bases). Trimming stripped 6 bases from V and 4 bases from J, with 12 bases between. Germline loops: CDR1 SGHTA, CDR2 FQGNSA. This CDR3 comprises 14 residues. CDR3 in amino acids: CASRPTGFTGELFF. CDR3 DNA, as far as it was read: TGTGCCAGCAGACCTACGGGGTTCACCGGGGAG.

In this sample, this clone turned up a few times. Read data end 3 residues before the CDR3 end; the end is taken from the germline J gene. The J gene is TRBJ1-1, the V gene TRBV19, with 7 nucleotides matching TRBD1. The CDR3 extends over 14 amino acids. Germline V gene sequence: CDR1 LNHDA, CDR2 SQIVND (reference sequence). This CDR3 reads CASSTHRGPEEAFF. The CDR3 DNA, read in part, is TGTGCCAGTAGTACACATAGGGGGCCGGAAGAA.

This clone was seen at least ten times. From the germline J gene comes the end of the CDR3, since the read stops 3 residues before it. The chain employs TRBV7-9 and TRBJ1-4; 9 positions agree with TRBD1. Germline CDR1 SEHNR, CDR2 FQNEAQ (reference sequence). The CDR3 has 14 amino acids. V gave up 5 bases and J gave up 7 bases; unmatched junction bases: 5. CDR3 DNA, as far as it was read: TGTGCCAGCAGCGAACAGGGGGCTGGTGAAAAA. This encodes CASSEQGAGEK. The full CDR3 reads CASSEQGAGEKLFF. The full variable domain, completed using reference TRBV7-9 and TRBJ1-4, is DTGVSQNPRHKITKRGQNVTFRCDPISEHNRLYWYRQTLGQGPEFLTYFQNEAQLEKSRLLSDRFSAERPKGSFSTLEIQRTEQGDSAMYLCASSEQGAGEKLFFGSGTQLSVL.